This T cell receptor (beta chain) was retrieved from a study of breast tumors, draining lymph nodes, adjacent tissues. This CDR3 region has 12 residues. V dropped 8 bases and J dropped 9 bases, with 14 bases sitting between them. CDR1 is SQVTM and CDR2 is ANQGSEA in the germline V gene. From the multiplex PCR reads, TCRdb called clonotypes with MiXCR, one entry per CDR3 protein. Found here are some 230,000 distinct CDR3 sequences, 30% to 35% of them singletons; the top ten hold under 4.5%. To note about this clonotype: Its antigen is currently unknown.

The lymph nodes were axillary draining lymph nodes from breast cancer patients. Overall study results and limits: Compared with lymph nodes, tumors were less diverse; compared with nontumor tissue, more.

Sequenced input: axillary lymph node tissue. V and J are TRBV29-1 and TRBJ1-6, with D possibly TRBD1 on 6 matching bases. This receptor was obtained from a female donor with breast cancer. Some clones in this sample may be carry-over from other donors' samples. The CDR3 here is CSLGGGGSPLHF. The CDR3 nucleotides read TGCAGCTTAGGAGGAGGGGGTTCACCCCTCCACTTT.